The rows below give T cell receptor beta chains drawn from one sample of a study of T cell changes during pregnancy in multiple sclerosis. Assay used: immunoSEQ multiplex PCR; TCRdb lists only in-frame clones, some missing. In the table there are around 51,000 clones, roughly 93% of which are singletons. Sequencing was performed on peripheral blood, taken in the second trimester of pregnancy. These receptors all stem from a female donor with multiple sclerosis, enrolled in a pregnancy study. CDR3s include the opening cysteine and the closing phenylalanine or tryptophan. The D gene is left open where the match is weak. Clone size is stated in some rows and not others, as once, few, many or a class when expanded.

D gene: TRBD2
J gene: TRBJ2-6
V gene: TRBV19
clone size: -
CDR3 DNA: TGTGCCAGTACAGCGGGGATTGCTGGGGCCAACGTCCTGACTTTC
CDR3 protein: CASTAGIAGANVLTF

D gene: -
J gene: TRBJ2-7
V gene: TRBV19
clone size: -
CDR3 DNA: TGTGCCAGTAGTATGCAGGGGCGGAACGAGCAGTACTTC
CDR3 protein: CASSMQGRNEQYF

D gene: -
J gene: TRBJ2-5
V gene: TRBV10-3
clone size: -
CDR3 DNA: TGTGCCACCGGAAGGGGGCTAGCGCGGCTACAAGAGACCCAGTACTTC
CDR3 protein: CATGRGLARLQETQYF

D gene: TRBD1
J gene: TRBJ1-4
V gene: TRBV28
clone size: -
CDR3 DNA: TGTGCCAGCAGGGGACAGGGGAGGTTGGGTGAAAAACTGTTTTTT
CDR3 protein: CASRGQGRLGEKLFF

D gene: -
J gene: TRBJ1-1
V gene: TRBV7-9
clone size: once
CDR3 DNA: TGTGCCAGCAGCTTAGGGCGGGGGACGAGCTTTGCAGCTTTCTTT
CDR3 protein: CASSLGRGTSFAAFF

D gene: TRBD1
J gene: TRBJ1-1
V gene: TRBV18
clone size: -
CDR3 DNA: TGTGCCAGCTCAAACGACAGGGGATACACTGAAGCTTTCTTT
CDR3 protein: CASSNDRGYTEAFF

D gene: TRBD2
J gene: TRBJ2-5
V gene: TRBV9
clone size: once
CDR3 DNA: TGTGCCAGCAGCGCGTCGCGACTAGCGGGAGGGCCTTTTAGCCGAGAGACCCAGTACTTC
CDR3 protein: CASSASRLAGGPFSRETQYF

D gene: -
J gene: TRBJ2-7
V gene: TRBV25-1
clone size: -
CDR3 DNA: TGTGCCAGCAGTGATTCAGGGTTCTTCTACGAGCAGTACTTC
CDR3 protein: CASSDSGFFYEQYF

D gene: -
J gene: TRBJ2-2
V gene: TRBV6-4
clone size: -
CDR3 DNA: TGTGCCAGCAGTGAGGGGACAAACACCGGGGAGCTGTTTTTT
CDR3 protein: CASSEGTNTGELFF

D gene: TRBD2
J gene: TRBJ2-7
V gene: TRBV13
clone size: -
CDR3 DNA: TGTGCCAGCAGCCTGACTAGCGGGCGCGAGCAGTACTTC
CDR3 protein: CASSLTSGREQYF

D gene: TRBD1
J gene: TRBJ1-5
V gene: TRBV7-9
clone size: few
CDR3 DNA: TGTGCCAGCAGCTTGACAGGGGATCAGCCCCAGCATTTT
CDR3 protein: CASSLTGDQPQHF

D gene: TRBD2
J gene: TRBJ2-3
V gene: TRBV28
clone size: -
CDR3 DNA: TGTGCCAGCAGCTCGACTAGCGGGAGCCGGGGAACAGATACGCAGTATTTT
CDR3 protein: CASSSTSGSRGTDTQYF

D gene: TRBD2
J gene: TRBJ2-2
V gene: TRBV6-5
clone size: -
CDR3 DNA: TGTGCCAGCAGTCGACTAGCGGGAGGAAGGGAGCTGTTTTTT
CDR3 protein: CASSRLAGGRELFF

D gene: TRBD2
J gene: TRBJ2-7
V gene: TRBV7-9
clone size: -
CDR3 DNA: TGTGCCAGCAGCTCCACTAGCGGGTACTCCTACGAGCAGTACTTC
CDR3 protein: CASSSTSGYSYEQYF

D gene: -
J gene: TRBJ2-7
V gene: TRBV7-6
clone size: -
CDR3 DNA: TGTGCCAGCAGCTTAGGACAGGAGAGCTCCTACGAGCAGTACTTC
CDR3 protein: CASSLGQESSYEQYF

D gene: -
J gene: TRBJ1-1
V gene: TRBV19
clone size: -
CDR3 DNA: TGTGCCAGTAGTATATCAGGGGTGAACACTGAAGCTTTCTTT
CDR3 protein: CASSISGVNTEAFF

D gene: TRBD1
J gene: TRBJ2-2
V gene: TRBV19
clone size: -
CDR3 DNA: TGTGCCAGTAGTGGCAGGAGGCAGGGGGCGATGAACACCGGGGAGCTGTTTTTT
CDR3 protein: CASSGRRQGAMNTGELFF

D gene: -
J gene: TRBJ2-5
V gene: TRBV29-1
clone size: -
CDR3 DNA: TGCAGCGTTGACCAACTAGCCCAAGAGACCCAGTACTTC
CDR3 protein: CSVDQLAQETQYF

D gene: -
J gene: TRBJ1-2
V gene: TRBV19
clone size: -
CDR3 DNA: TGTGCCAGTAGTATTAAAAAGGCCGGACAGTTGGGAGGCTACACCTTC
CDR3 protein: CASSIKKAGQLGGYTF

D gene: -
J gene: TRBJ2-7
V gene: TRBV7-8
clone size: -
CDR3 DNA: TGTGCCAGCAGCTTAGAAAGTAGGCGGAACGAGCAGTACTTC
CDR3 protein: CASSLESRRNEQYF

D gene: -
J gene: TRBJ2-1
V gene: TRBV20-1
clone size: -
CDR3 DNA: TGCAGTGCCGAGCACGCCAATGAGCAGTTCTTC
CDR3 protein: CSAEHANEQFF

D gene: -
J gene: TRBJ1-5
V gene: TRBV9
clone size: -
CDR3 DNA: TGTGCCAGCAGCCGGGACTTGGATCAGCCCCAGCATTTT
CDR3 protein: CASSRDLDQPQHF

D gene: -
J gene: TRBJ2-1
V gene: TRBV7-3
clone size: -
CDR3 DNA: TGTGCCAGCAGCCACCTCCAGGGTACTGAGCAGTTCTTC
CDR3 protein: CASSHLQGTEQFF

D gene: TRBD2
J gene: TRBJ2-2
V gene: TRBV28
clone size: -
CDR3 DNA: TGTGCCAGCAGTTTTTCGGGACTAGCGGGCGCGAACACCGGGGAGCTGTTTTTT
CDR3 protein: CASSFSGLAGANTGELFF

D gene: TRBD1
J gene: TRBJ2-5
V gene: TRBV19
clone size: -
CDR3 DNA: TGTGCCAGTAGTAGGGGGGACAGGGGCTTTCCCCAAGAGACCCAGTACTTC
CDR3 protein: CASSRGDRGFPQETQYF

D gene: TRBD1
J gene: TRBJ2-7
V gene: TRBV2
clone size: -
CDR3 DNA: TGTGCCAGCACCCGAAGGGGGACAGGGTCCTCCTACGAGCAGTACTTC
CDR3 protein: CASTRRGTGSSYEQYF

D gene: -
J gene: TRBJ2-3
V gene: TRBV6-4
clone size: -
CDR3 DNA: TGTGCCAGCAGTGACGAGGAGGGATCTGTAGATACGCAGTATTTT
CDR3 protein: CASSDEEGSVDTQYF

D gene: TRBD1
J gene: TRBJ2-2
V gene: TRBV28
clone size: -
CDR3 DNA: TGTGCCAGCAGAACGCACGTGACAGGGGGCTCCGGGGAGCTGTTTTTT
CDR3 protein: CASRTHVTGGSGELFF

D gene: -
J gene: TRBJ2-7
V gene: TRBV4-3
clone size: -
CDR3 DNA: TGCGCCAGCAGCCAAGAATCGGACTACTTCTACGAGCAGTACTTC
CDR3 protein: CASSQESDYFYEQYF

D gene: TRBD2
J gene: TRBJ2-1
V gene: TRBV4-2
clone size: -
CDR3 DNA: TGTGCCAGCAGCCAAGGGCCTAGCGGGGCCTTCGTTGAGCAGTTCTTC
CDR3 protein: CASSQGPSGAFVEQFF

D gene: -
J gene: TRBJ2-5
V gene: TRBV12-5
clone size: -
CDR3 DNA: TGTGCTAGTGGTTTCGGAGAGACCCAGTACTTC
CDR3 protein: CASGFGETQYF

D gene: -
J gene: TRBJ1-3
V gene: TRBV9
clone size: -
CDR3 DNA: TGTGCCAGCAGCGTAGGTATGCAGGGCTCTGGAAACACCATATATTTT
CDR3 protein: CASSVGMQGSGNTIYF

D gene: -
J gene: TRBJ1-1
V gene: TRBV30
clone size: -
CDR3 DNA: TGTGCCTGGAGTGTCGGGGTACCAGGGGACACTGAAGCTTTCTTT
CDR3 protein: CAWSVGVPGDTEAFF

D gene: -
J gene: TRBJ2-1
V gene: TRBV5-4
clone size: -
CDR3 DNA: TGTGCCAGCAGCTACGATGGAGGGTACAATGAGCAGTTCTTC
CDR3 protein: CASSYDGGYNEQFF

D gene: TRBD2
J gene: TRBJ2-1
V gene: TRBV9
clone size: -
CDR3 DNA: TGTGCCAGCAGCGAGCCCCAAACTCGGGAGGGGGACCTCTACAATGAGCAGTTCTTC
CDR3 protein: CASSEPQTREGDLYNEQFF

D gene: TRBD2
J gene: TRBJ2-7
V gene: TRBV29-1
clone size: -
CDR3 DNA: TGCAGCGTTCAAGGCGGGAGGGTCAACGAGCAGTACTTC
CDR3 protein: CSVQGGRVNEQYF

D gene: -
J gene: TRBJ2-5
V gene: TRBV30
clone size: -
CDR3 DNA: TGTGCCTGGAGTAGCGGAATCCAAGAGACCCAGTACTTC
CDR3 protein: CAWSSGIQETQYF

D gene: -
J gene: TRBJ2-4
V gene: TRBV18
clone size: -
CDR3 DNA: TGTGCCAGCTCACGGGCTAGACTCGGGGAAATAGCCAAAAACATTCAGTACTTC
CDR3 protein: CASSRARLGEIAKNIQYF

D gene: -
J gene: TRBJ2-7
V gene: TRBV29-1
clone size: -
CDR3 DNA: TGCAGCGTTGAGGACGACAGCTCCTACGAGCAGTACTTC
CDR3 protein: CSVEDDSSYEQYF

D gene: TRBD2
J gene: TRBJ2-2
V gene: TRBV7-6
clone size: -
CDR3 DNA: TGTGCCAGCAGCTTGGGGACTAGCGGGAGTTACGGGGAGCTGTTTTTT
CDR3 protein: CASSLGTSGSYGELFF

D gene: -
J gene: TRBJ2-7
V gene: TRBV14
clone size: once
CDR3 DNA: TGTGCCAGCAGCCAAGTTCACGGTCCCTACGAGCAGTACTTC
CDR3 protein: CASSQVHGPYEQYF